A single sample is the source of the 8 T cell receptor beta chains below, sequenced in a study of T cell responses to AZD1222 COVID-19 vaccine. The method was immunoSEQ multiplex PCR; TCRdb's version includes in-frame clones alone and lacks a portion of them. The sample records roughly 160,000 clones, 93% being singletons. The sequenced sample was peripheral blood, obtained on day 0 of AZD1222 vaccination. The receptors were gathered from an adult in good health.

This chain joins TRBV3-1 (or the pseudogene TRBV3-2) and TRBJ2-1; 11 positions match TRBD2. Germline V gene sequence: CDR1 LGHDT, CDR2 YNNKEL (reference sequence). This CDR3 contains 17 residues. J was trimmed by 5 bases and V by 0 bases; bases with no gene match: 6. CDR3 in amino acids: CASSQDPLAGGNNEQFF. The DNA for the CDR3 is TGTGCCAGCAGCCAAGACCCTTTAGCGGGGGGGAACAATGAGCAGTTCTTC.

In this sample, this clone turned up a few times. The chain employs TRBV5-5 and TRBJ1-2; TRBD1 might be the D (5 bases). Germline lookup yields CDR1 SGHKS and CDR2 YYEKEE (reference sequence). The CDR3 sequence is 15 residues long. V dropped 4 bases and J dropped 3 bases, with 16 bases sitting between them. The CDR3 reads CASSPGPTSDYGYTF. The CDR3 coding sequence is TGTGCCAGCAGCCCGGGACCGACCTCGGACTATGGCTACACCTTC.

The chain joins TRBV5-5 to TRBJ1-1; TRBD1 is a possible D gene (6 bases). The CDR3 is made up of 14 amino acids. With 4 bases removed from V and 1 base from J, the gap between germline ends came to 11 bases. The germline CDR1 and CDR2 sequences are SGHKS and YYEKEE (reference sequence). CDR3 loop: CASSIRQENTEAFF. The CDR3 coding sequence is TGTGCCAGCAGCATCCGACAGGAGAACACTGAAGCTTTCTTT.

V and J are TRBV5-1 and TRBJ2-1; D may correspond to TRBD1 or TRBD2 (5 bases each). There are 15 residues in the CDR3. CDR1 SGHRS and CDR2 YFSETQ come from the germline V gene. Between the trimmed V and J ends, which lost 0 bases and 3 bases, there was a span of 10 bases. This CDR3 reads CASSLAPGSYNEQFF. The DNA of the CDR3 is TGCGCCAGCAGCTTGGCGCCAGGGAGCTACAATGAGCAGTTCTTC.

This clone was observed once. V is TRBV4-1 and J is TRBJ1-6, with TRBD1 as a possible D gene (6 bases). Per germline, CDR1 MGHRA and CDR2 YSYEKL. CDR3 length equals 18 residues. The germline V and J ends were trimmed by 1 base and 7 bases, with 20 bases remaining between them. The CDR3 region has the DNA TGCGCCAGCAGCCAAGGGGCGGGGGGGCCCTACTTCAATTCACCCCTCCACTTT. It codes for CASSQGAGGPYFNSPLHF.

The V call is TRBV7-9, the J call TRBJ1-2; D possibly corresponds to TRBD1 (5 bases). V was trimmed by 1 base and J by 4 bases, leaving 13 bases between them. The CDR3 length is 15 residues. Germline assignment: CDR1 SEHNR and CDR2 FQNEAQ (reference sequence). CDR3 sequence (DNA): TGTGCCAGCAGCTTAGAGTTGGGACGGATCTATGGCTACACCTTC. Translated: CASSLELGRIYGYTF.

This chain uses TRBV5-1 with TRBJ1-4, with D hard to call. The CDR3 totals 13 residues. Germline loops: CDR1 SGHRS, CDR2 YFSETQ. Trimming pared 1 base from V and 3 bases from J, leaving 4 bases between. Here the CDR3 DNA reads TGCGCCAGCAGCTTGCAAGCTAATGAAAAACTGTTTTTT. Its translation is CASSLQANEKLFF.

The chain uses TRBV19 and TRBJ2-7; possibly TRBD2 for D (5 bases). There are 13 residues in the CDR3. The germline V gene encodes CDR1 LNHDA and CDR2 SQIVND (reference sequence). Between the trimmed V and J ends, which lost 5 bases and 0 bases, there was a span of 8 bases. CDR3 sequence reads: CASSPRDSYEQYF. DNA of the CDR3: TGTGCCAGTAGTCCCCGGGACTCCTACGAGCAGTACTTC.